The 21 T cell receptor beta chains in this list originate from one sample, sequenced in a study of PD-1 blockade in classical Hodgkin lymphoma. Time point here: cycle 4 day 1 (C4D1), after 6 weeks of nivolumab. Each patient's relapse followed autologous stem cell transplantation, and brentuximab vedotin exposure varied. The assay was immunoSEQ multiplex PCR, and TCRdb's table has in-frame clones only and misses some. The repertoire holds tens of thousands of clones, with roughly 69% as singletons. The specimen was peripheral blood mononuclear cells (PBMCs), collected before the fourth cycle of nivolumab. The receptors were gathered from a human donor with classical Hodgkin lymphoma.

As for this clone: Relative to the germline gene, one junction end is altered; a read error may explain this. Other DNA sequences in the sample encode the same CDR3. The chain employs TRBV4-3 and TRBJ1-1; D remains ambiguous. CDR3 length: 16 residues. Germline values: CDR1 LGHNA, CDR2 YSLEER. CDR3 in DNA: TGCGCCAGCAGCCAAGATGCGGCGGCTCTGAACACTGAAGCCTTCTTT. Its protein is CASSQDAAALNTEAFF.

The J gene is TRBJ1-6, the V gene TRBV18; TRBD1 agrees at 7 bases. The CDR3 is made up of 14 amino acids. Germline assignment: CDR1 KGHSH and CDR2 LQKENI. Unmatched junction bases numbered 8, after V lost 6 bases and J lost 9 bases. This CDR3 reads CASSPTGFSSPLHF. CDR3 coding DNA: TGTGCCAGCTCCCCGACAGGGTTCTCTTCACCCCTCCACTTT.

This clone was seen a few times. The gene calls are TRBV19 and TRBJ1-1; D remains unclear. Germline assignment: CDR1 LNHDA and CDR2 SQIVND (reference sequence). The V end was cut by 4 bases, the J end by 1 base, with 4 bases between. The CDR3 totals 12 residues. The CDR3 sequence: CASSKPNTEAFF. The CDR3 DNA reads as TGTGCCAGTAGTAAGCCGAACACTGAAGCTTTCTTT.

The chain employs TRBV20-1 and TRBJ2-7, with TRBD1 as a possible D gene (5 bases). The CDR3 loop spans 11 amino acids. Germline lookup yields CDR1 DFQATT and CDR2 SNEGSKA (reference sequence). Trimming removed 6 bases at V and 3 bases at J, with 9 bases between. The CDR3 sequence: CSAPQGYEQYF. CDR3 nucleotides: TGCAGTGCCCCCCAGGGCTACGAGCAGTACTTC.

The rearrangement links TRBV6-5 to TRBJ2-5; 10 bases fit TRBD1. J was trimmed by 5 bases and V by 6 bases; bases with no gene match: 3. Germline CDR1 MNHEY, CDR2 SVGAGI. The CDR3 consists of 13 residues. CDR3 sequence (DNA): TGTGCCAGCAGGACAGGGGGCGGTGAGACCCAGTACTTC. It encodes CASRTGGGETQYF.

This clone has a single count. The V and J genes are TRBV2 and TRBJ2-3, with D uncertain. The CDR3 runs to 13 residues. The germline CDR1 and CDR2 sequences are SNHLY and FYNNEI. Trimming stripped 4 bases from V and 0 bases from J, with 5 bases between. CDR3 in amino acids: CASSVDSTDTQYF. The CDR3 region has the DNA TGTGCCAGCAGTGTCGACAGCACAGATACGCAGTATTTT.

The chain couples TRBV6-5 to TRBJ1-2; 8 bases agree with TRBD1. V shed 5 bases, J shed 6 bases, and the junction held 5 bases outside the gene matches. Germline assignment: CDR1 MNHEY and CDR2 SVGAGI. The CDR3 is 13 amino acids. CDR3 in DNA: TGTGCCAGCAGTCCCGGACAGGGCGATGGCTACACCTTC. It translates to CASSPGQGDGYTF.

The chain couples TRBV30 to TRBJ2-2; 11 nucleotides line up with TRBD1. CDR1 and CDR2 (germline): GTSNPN, SVGIG (reference sequence). The trim removed 0 bases at V and 5 bases at J, leaving 5 bases unmatched. The CDR3 is 16 residues long. The CDR3 spells CAWSVPDRGRTGELFF. As DNA, the CDR3 is TGTGCCTGGAGTGTTCCGGACAGGGGGCGGACCGGGGAGCTGTTTTTT.

The V call is TRBV6-5, the J call TRBJ2-5; D possibly corresponds to TRBD2 (5 bases). V was shortened by 0 bases and J by 3 bases, with 8 bases between the two germline ends. The CDR3 contains 14 residues. Germline V lookup: CDR1 MNHEY, CDR2 SVGAGI. CDR3 sequence: CASSYSDGEETQYF. DNA for the CDR3: TGTGCCAGCAGTTACTCGGACGGGGAAGAGACCCAGTACTTC.

In this sample, this clone is medium-sized. The chain uses TRBV21-1 and TRBJ2-4; TRBD1, the table's D call, was not compared with the DNA. TRBV21-1 is a pseudogene. The CDR3 sequence is 18 residues long. The CDR3 sequence is CASSKAEGLHRVGNIQYF. The CDR3 bases are TGTGCCAGCAGCAAAGCAGAGGGGCTCCACAGGGTGGGAAACATTCAGTACTTC.

The CDR3 loop is CASSRTGYAAGYTF. The CDR3 DNA is TGTGCCAGTAGTAGGACAGGCTACGCGGCTGGCTACACCTTC. The chain carries TRBV19 and TRBJ1-2; 7 positions agree with TRBD1. CDR1 is LNHDA, CDR2 SQIVND, per germline (reference sequence). The CDR3 runs 14 residues. The trim removed 4 bases at V and 7 bases at J, leaving 9 bases unmatched.

V and J are TRBV4-1 and TRBJ2-3; 9 positions agree with TRBD2. The V and J ends lost 1 base and 6 bases, in that order; junction bases with no gene match: 5. Germline V gene data show CDR1 as MGHRA and CDR2 as YSYEKL. The CDR3 sequence is 15 residues long. The CDR3 here is CASSQVIAGADTQYF. The CDR3 DNA is TGCGCCAGCAGCCAAGTAATAGCGGGGGCTGATACGCAGTATTTT.

This clone has at least ten counts. The chain joins TRBV7-9 to TRBJ1-1; D not certain. CDR3 length: 12 residues. V was clipped by 5 bases and J by 11 bases, with 15 bases between them. The germline V gene has CDR1 SEHNR and CDR2 FQNEAQ (reference sequence). The CDR3 bases are TGTGCCAGCAGCCCGGACCTAAAGAGGGCTTTCTTT. This encodes CASSPDLKRAFF.

This clone was found once. The chain combines TRBV27 with TRBJ2-3, with TRBD1 matching over 7 bases. This CDR3 comprises 15 residues. With V trimmed by 4 bases and J by 2 bases, 6 bases remained unmatched. The germline CDR1 and CDR2 sequences are MNHEY and SMNVEV (reference sequence). The DNA of the CDR3 is TGTGCCAGCAGTTCCCGGGACAGTGTCACAGATACGCAGTATTTT. Amino acid sequence: CASSSRDSVTDTQYF.

CDR3 residues: CSVERGAGYTF. DNA for the CDR3: TGCAGCGTTGAACGAGGGGCTGGCTACACCTTC. The chain combines TRBV29-1 with TRBJ1-2, with a possible D match to TRBD1 (5 bases). Germline V gene data show CDR1 as SQVTM and CDR2 as ANQGSEA. Trimming cost V 2 bases and J 7 bases, with 8 bases left between them. This CDR3 spans 11 amino acids. The variable domain in full, with the rest retrieved from reference TRBV29-1 and TRBJ1-2, is SAVISQKPSRDICQRGTSLTIQCQVDSQVTMMFWYRQQPGQSLTLIATANQGSEATYESGFVIDKFPISRPNLTFSTLTVSNMSPEDSSIYLCSVERGAGYTFGSGTRLTVV.

The rearrangement links TRBV10-3 to TRBJ2-7; no clear D gene. Germline CDR1 ENHRY, CDR2 SYGVKD. With 7 bases removed from V and 0 bases from J, the gap between germline ends came to 13 bases. The CDR3 is 14 residues long. DNA for the CDR3: TGTGCCATCACCCCTCGTGAGAGCTCCTACGAGCAGTACTTC. Residues: CAITPRESSYEQYF.

The gene calls are TRBV15 and TRBJ2-1, with D possibly being TRBD1 (7 bases). The CDR3 totals 15 residues. The germline gives CDR1 LNHNV, CDR2 YYDKDF (reference sequence). The V and J ends lost 0 bases and 4 bases respectively, with 10 bases between them. CDR3 in amino acids: CATSRDRGVYNEQFF. CDR3 DNA sequence: TGTGCCACCAGCAGAGACAGGGGGGTGTACAATGAGCAGTTCTTC. Full variable domain (remainder filled in from reference TRBV15 and TRBJ2-1): DAMVIQNPRYQVTQFGKPVTLSCSQTLNHNVMYWYQQKSSQAPKLLFHYYDKDFNNEADTPDNFQSRRPNTSFCFLDIRSPGLGDTAMYLCATSRDRGVYNEQFFGPGTRLTVL.

This clone appeared a few times. The genes are TRBV11-2 and TRBJ2-1; D not resolved. Germline CDR1 SGHAT, CDR2 FQNNGV. Trimming took 5 bases from V and 8 from J, leaving 7 bases between them. This CDR3 has 11 residues. The CDR3 DNA follows: TGTGCCAGCAGCCTTACCGATGAGCAGTTCTTC. Encoded protein: CASSLTDEQFF.

This chain connects TRBV13 to TRBJ2-1, with D tentatively TRBD1 or TRBD2 (5 bases each). The ends were cut back, 5 bases at V and 3 bases at J, with 20 bases in the middle. Germline CDR1 reads PRHDT; CDR2 reads FYEKMQ (reference sequence). This CDR3 spans 17 amino acids. Here the CDR3 DNA reads TGTGCCAGCAGCCCCGAGATAACAGGAGGCATCTACAATGAGCAGTTCTTC. Its protein is CASSPEITGGIYNEQFF.

This clone was recorded a few times. The chain recombines TRBV27 with TRBJ2-2, with unresolved D. Germline lookup yields CDR1 MNHEY and CDR2 SMNVEV (reference sequence). The CDR3 sequence is 12 residues long. V lost 3 bases, J lost 6 bases, and 5 bases lay in between. CDR3 DNA: TGTGCCAGCAGTTTTCTATCCGGGGAGCTGTTTTTT. Protein sequence: CASSFLSGELFF.

This chain joins TRBV10-3 and TRBJ2-2; no reliable D call. With 5 bases removed from V and 4 bases from J, the gap between germline ends came to 8 bases. The CDR3 contains 13 residues. Germline V gene data show CDR1 as ENHRY and CDR2 as SYGVKD. In nucleotides, the CDR3 is TGTGCCATCAGTCCCGGACCCACCGGGGAGCTGTTTTTT. It is translated as CAISPGPTGELFF.